This T cell receptor beta chain was obtained from a study of T cells in Graves' hyperthyroidism and ophthalmopathy (dated by TCRdb to about 2019). About the full investigation: A discovery cohort of about a hundred patients, about 40 with Graves' ophthalmopathy and approximately 60 with stable Graves' hyperthyroidism, was used to find distinguishing TCR V-J signatures. Prospective prediction of ophthalmopathy was tested in an independent validation cohort consisting of 18 hyperthyroidism patients and 17 patients who later progressed to ophthalmopathy. The 100 discovery patients were randomly split 7:3 into training and test sets. Thyroid tissue and blood T-cell repertoires from about six Graves' hyperthyroidism patients were also compared in the study. Following sampling, methimazole starting at 30 mg daily was given to hyperthyroidism patients, and high-dose intravenous methylprednisolone was given to ophthalmopathy patients. The paper describes TCR Vbeta CDR3 sequencing of 140 or so peripheral blood samples, made up of fewer than 50 ophthalmopathy patients, over 70 hyperthyroidism patients and 17 progressor patients.

The paper as a whole reports these results and caveats: In cross-validation, a model built on a 13 V-J signature told ophthalmopathy apart from stable hyperthyroidism with 85% to 90% sensitivity and about 81% specificity, and in testing the same model reached 80%/75%. During validation, the model predicted progression to ophthalmopathy a median of about 5.9 months ahead of onset, with more than 55% sensitivity and 72% to 80% specificity. Most expanded thyroid clonotypes (frequency above 0.001) were also detected in blood, suggesting blood repertoires may reflect thyroid immune responses. Sample size was not statistically predetermined, and blinding of investigators to group allocation was not performed.

Stable Graves' hyperthyroidism was defined as the absence of progression to ophthalmopathy over 18 months of follow-up. The hyperthyroidism patients were between 18 and 65 years old and newly diagnosed, with a disease duration of less than 2 months. The study excluded patients with uncontrolled infections, other autoimmune diseases, pregnancy or lactation. Diagnoses were based on clinical symptoms, serum thyroxine and TRAb, thyroid ultrasound and orbital computed tomography. Total RNA was extracted with Trizol reagent, and quality was checked on an Agilent 2100 Bioanalyzer. With respect to this clonotype: It has no known antigen specificity. Within one base of it there is no much larger clone, and no base qualities were kept.

The CDR3 measures 13 amino acids from cysteine to phenylalanine. Just the 39-base CDR3 DNA is kept, in frame starting at base 1. V loses 1 base of germline sequence and J loses 12 bases, and the interval between the two ends is 15 bases. Per the germline V gene, SGHTA is the CDR1 and FQGNSA is the CDR2. Amplification of TCR beta CDR3 regions was carried out from RNA transcripts. A first-round RT-PCR of the TCR CDR3 used the HTBI primer set with the Qiagen OneStep RT-PCR kit. Libraries were constructed in a second round of multiplex PCR, after which size selection and purification were carried out. Paired-end sequencing of the libraries was performed with 100 bp reads on an Illumina HiSeq2000. In the paper's pipeline: Raw data were processed with SOAPnuke, discarding reads with adapters, uncalled bases, mean Phred below 15, or no exact constant-primer or identifier match. High-quality paired reads were merged using COPE v1.2.5, and each unique nucleotide sequence was defined as a clonotype. MiTCR v1.1 was used to align clonotypes to the IMGT TRBV, TRBD and TRBJ reference segments. Analysis was restricted to V-J combinations with a frequency above 0.0001, which covered roughly 99% of repertoires. A TCS score was defined as the ratio of F50 (clonal expansion) to E x V (chaos), with BLOSUM62-based TCRdist applied between CDR3 peptides within each V-J. Welch's t-statistics and random forest reduced fewer than 600 V-J features to 13, which were used in a naive Bayes classifier (R e1071). The similarity between thyroid and blood repertoires was quantified using the Morisita-Horn index. TCRdb reanalyzed the raw reads on its own, using fastp at Q25 for trimming and MiXCR for clone calling, and kept in-frame beta chains. Each entry is one CDR3 protein sequence, shown with its most common DNA and genes. These V and J calls rely on TCRdb rather than the paper's analysis. The sample records approximately 500,000 distinct CDR3 sequences, under 60% of which are singletons. The top ten clones comprise approximately 8.4% of the sample.

Here the chain combines TRBV7-2 and TRBJ1-2; matching of 6 bases hints at TRBD1 as the D gene. Material for sequencing was peripheral blood or thyroid tissue (not recorded which). This receptor was identified in a woman between 18 and 30 years old with Graves' hyperthyroidism. In nucleotide form, the sequence is TGTGCCAGCAGCTTAGTGGGGGGCTCTGGAAACACCTTC. The resulting protein is CASSLVGGSGNTF. The entire variable domain, with the stretches around the CDR3 drawn from the reference TRBV7-2 and TRBJ1-2 proteins, is GAGVSQSPSNKVTEKGKDVELRCDPISGHTALYWYRQSLGQGLEFLIYFQGNSAPDKSGLPSDRFSAERTGGSVSTLTIQRTQQEDSAVYLCASSLVGGSGNTFGSGTRLTVV.